A selection of T cell receptor beta chains follows, all from one sample in a study of brain T cells in children with intractable seizures. Assay: immunoSEQ multiplex PCR; the TCRdb copy retains only in-frame clones and omits some. The sample includes about 80,000 clones, around nine tenths seen only once; the top ten take around 22%. Source: peripheral blood, taken at surgery. Every receptor here comes from a girl aged 2 to 10 with Rasmussen encephalitis and intractable seizures. Each CDR3 is given without its conserved first and last residue. Size values are once, few and many counts, or a class for expanded clones, and some rows have none.

size,V,CDR3
-,TRBV24-1,ATSDSLLAGVRTDTQY
-,TRBV5-5,ASSLQGAPRNGYT
-,TRBV7-9,ASSSYGTGRYEQY
-,TRBV4-1,ASSLKALGREDTQY
-,TRBV29-1,SFGTDTQY
-,TRBV28,ASSFLVASPLH
-,TRBV27,ASSLLGNEQF
-,TRBV6-5,ASRTETRTGELF
-,TRBV4-1,ASSQDGPSGAF
-,TRBV6-2/TRBV6-3,ASSYPRTVAKQY
-,TRBV5-6,ASSLSWVAGGPRETQY
-,TRBV7-9,ASSLYSGTDTQY
medium-sized,TRBV18,ASSPVAREFYEQY
-,TRBV5-5,ASSLGIQETQY
-,TRBV27,ASSSRVTRTEAF
-,TRBV12-5,ASGLVGQGGAF
-,TRBV11-3,ASSLWGTSGNTIY
-,TRBV13,ASSLRTANGYT
-,TRBV9,ASSVARANTGELF
-,TRBV10-3,AISESYRVATIRRLLSYEQY
-,TRBV30,AWSVGGSRSYEQY
-,TRBV27,ASSVWTGAPYNSPLH
once,TRBV27,ASSFSRGETY
-,TRBV15,ATSGSWVREQF
-,TRBV12-3/TRBV12-4,ASSSRYNEQF
once,TRBV27,ASSYLYGPDQPQH
-,TRBV6-1,ASSEGGTRSSPLH
-,TRBV7-9,ASSLVIGSAGNTIY
-,TRBV27,ASSLAQNTGELF
-,TRBV19,ASSISGSSYEQY
once,TRBV5-1,ASSWTSGYEQY
-,TRBV27,ASSFGHTAGGWAGEQY
-,TRBV5-4,ASSLGAGAGAETQY
-,TRBV18,ASSPPGGYTEAF
few,TRBV30,AWSVRWSVRGARDGYT
-,TRBV3-1/TRBV3-2,ASSQDAGAGETQY
-,TRBV2,ASGDREPSNSPLH
-,TRBV6-5,ASSYSTGGGYT
-,TRBV2,ASRVPGGGNQPQH
-,TRBV24-1,ATSVPTAANYGYT
-,TRBV29-1,SAGTGGSYGYT
-,TRBV28,ASSPFFAGGNTDTQY
-,TRBV27,ASRGQGALRTGELF